In its sample, the clone carrying this T cell receptor beta chain was seen once. 13 Jbeta primers and 60 Vbeta primers were used for the PCR. The repertoire was sequenced with immunoSEQ multiplex PCR; TCRdb's copy has only in-frame clones and lacks some. The sample carries tens of thousands of clones, 77% recorded once. The data stem from a study of cytomegalovirus exposure and HLA in healthy donors. Germline V CDR1 and CDR2: SNHLY, FYNNEI. The junction had 9 bases not matched to a gene; V was cut back by 6 bases and J by 0 bases. The CDR3 has 18 residues. The receptor was isolated from a man under 40 in good health and CMV-seronegative. The material sequenced was PBMCs. V and J are TRBV2 and TRBJ2-6, with 9 bases that match TRBD1. In DNA form, the CDR3 reads TGTGCCAGCAGGTCAAAGGGGACAGGGTCCTCTGGGGCCAACGTCCTGACTTTC. It codes for CASRSKGTGSSGANVLTF. Combining the CDR3 with reference TRBV2 and TRBJ2-6 gives the whole variable domain EPEVTQTPSHQVTQMGQEVILRCVPISNHLYFYWYRQILGQKVEFLVSFYNNEISEKSEIFDDQFSVERPDGSNFTLKIRSTKLEDSAMYFCASRSKGTGSSGANVLTFGAGSRLTVL.